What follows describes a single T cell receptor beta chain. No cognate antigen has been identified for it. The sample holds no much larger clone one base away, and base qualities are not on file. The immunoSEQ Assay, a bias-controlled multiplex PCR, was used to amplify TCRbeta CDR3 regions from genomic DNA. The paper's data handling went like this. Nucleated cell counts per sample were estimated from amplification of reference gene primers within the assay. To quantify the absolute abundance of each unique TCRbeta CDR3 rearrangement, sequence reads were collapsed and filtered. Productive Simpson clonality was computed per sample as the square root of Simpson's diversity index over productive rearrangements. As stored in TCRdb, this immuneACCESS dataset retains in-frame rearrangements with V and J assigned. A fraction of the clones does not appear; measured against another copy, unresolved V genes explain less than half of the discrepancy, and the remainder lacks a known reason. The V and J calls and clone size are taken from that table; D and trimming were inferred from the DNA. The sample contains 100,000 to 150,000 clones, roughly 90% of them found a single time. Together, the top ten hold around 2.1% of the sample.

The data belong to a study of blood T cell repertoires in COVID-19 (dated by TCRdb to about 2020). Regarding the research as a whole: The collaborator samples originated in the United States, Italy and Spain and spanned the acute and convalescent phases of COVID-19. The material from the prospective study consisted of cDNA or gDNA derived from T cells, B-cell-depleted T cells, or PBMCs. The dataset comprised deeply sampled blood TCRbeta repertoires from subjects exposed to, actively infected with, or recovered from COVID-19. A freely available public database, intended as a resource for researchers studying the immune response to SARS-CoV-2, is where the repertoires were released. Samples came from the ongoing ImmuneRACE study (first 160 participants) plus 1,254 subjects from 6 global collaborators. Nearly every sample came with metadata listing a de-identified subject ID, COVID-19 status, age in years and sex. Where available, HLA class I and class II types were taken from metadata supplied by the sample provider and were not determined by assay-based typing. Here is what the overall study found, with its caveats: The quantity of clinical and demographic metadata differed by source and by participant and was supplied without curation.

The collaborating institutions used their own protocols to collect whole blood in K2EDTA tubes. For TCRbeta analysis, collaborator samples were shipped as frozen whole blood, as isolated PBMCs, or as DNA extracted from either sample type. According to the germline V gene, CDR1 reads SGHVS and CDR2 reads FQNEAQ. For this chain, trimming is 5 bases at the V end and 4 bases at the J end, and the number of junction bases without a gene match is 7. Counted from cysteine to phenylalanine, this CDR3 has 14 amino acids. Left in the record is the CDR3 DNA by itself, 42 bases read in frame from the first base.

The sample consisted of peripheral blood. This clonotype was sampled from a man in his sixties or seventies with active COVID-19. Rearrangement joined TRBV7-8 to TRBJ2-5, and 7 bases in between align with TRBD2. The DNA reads TGTGCCAGCAGCAAAACCTCGGGGGGAGAGACCCAGTACTTC. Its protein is CASSKTSGGETQYF.